This TCR beta chain emerged from a study of T cell responses to AZD1222 COVID-19 vaccine. Study-wide points: Baseline seropositivity occurred in only a handful of AZD1222 recipients. In a largely white British group with more females than males, clonal diversity was possibly underestimated. Vaccine-associated CD4 TCRs spanned spike, dominant at 160-218 and 743-854.

Using immunoSEQ multiplex PCR, the repertoire was profiled, and TCRdb retains in-frame clones only, with some absent. The table records about 160,000 clones, about 91% of them present only once. This clone was recorded once. Antigen: not known. Germline V lookup: CDR1 LNHDA, CDR2 SQIVND (reference sequence). This CDR3 spans 15 amino acids. V lost 7 bases and J 5 bases, leaving 20 bases between the germline ends. This receptor was identified in an adult in good health. The chain joins TRBV19 to TRBJ1-2; D may be TRBD1 (5 bases). Here the sequenced sample was peripheral blood, taken on day 0 of MenACWY control vaccination. CDR3 loop: CASKGRTSELYGYTF. CDR3 DNA: TGTGCCAGTAAGGGGCGGACCTCAGAGTTATATGGCTACACCTTC.